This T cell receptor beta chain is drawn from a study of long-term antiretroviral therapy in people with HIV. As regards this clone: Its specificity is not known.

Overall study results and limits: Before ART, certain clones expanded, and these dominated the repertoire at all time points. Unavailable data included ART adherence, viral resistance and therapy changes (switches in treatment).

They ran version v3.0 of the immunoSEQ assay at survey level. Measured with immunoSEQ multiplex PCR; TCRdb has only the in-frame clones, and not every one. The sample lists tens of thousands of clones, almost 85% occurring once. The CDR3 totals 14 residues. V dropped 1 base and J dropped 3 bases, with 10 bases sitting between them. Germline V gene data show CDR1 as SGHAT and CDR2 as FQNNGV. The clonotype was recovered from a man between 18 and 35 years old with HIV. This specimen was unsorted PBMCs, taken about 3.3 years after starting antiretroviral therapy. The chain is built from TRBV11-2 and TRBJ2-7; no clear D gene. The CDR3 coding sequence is TGTGCCAGCAGCTTAGCCTCTGGGGTCTACGAGCAGTACTTC. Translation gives CASSLASGVYEQYF. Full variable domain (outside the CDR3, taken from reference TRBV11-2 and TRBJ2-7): EAGVAQSPRYKIIEKRQSVAFWCNPISGHATLYWYQQILGQGPKLLIQFQNNGVVDDSQLPKDRFSAERLKGVDSTLKIQPAKLEDSAVYLCASSLASGVYEQYFGPGTRLTVT.